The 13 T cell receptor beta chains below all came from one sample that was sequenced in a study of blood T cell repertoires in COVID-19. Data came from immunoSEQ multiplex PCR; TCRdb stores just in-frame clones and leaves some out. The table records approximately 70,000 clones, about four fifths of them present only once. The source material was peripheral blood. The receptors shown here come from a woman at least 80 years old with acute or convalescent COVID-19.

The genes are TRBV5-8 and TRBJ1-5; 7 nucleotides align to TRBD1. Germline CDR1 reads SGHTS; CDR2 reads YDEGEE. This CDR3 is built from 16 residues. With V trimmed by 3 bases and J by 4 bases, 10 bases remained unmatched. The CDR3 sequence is CASSWRTGAYNQPQHF. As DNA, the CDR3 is TGTGCCAGCAGCTGGCGGACAGGCGCTTATAATCAGCCCCAGCATTTT.

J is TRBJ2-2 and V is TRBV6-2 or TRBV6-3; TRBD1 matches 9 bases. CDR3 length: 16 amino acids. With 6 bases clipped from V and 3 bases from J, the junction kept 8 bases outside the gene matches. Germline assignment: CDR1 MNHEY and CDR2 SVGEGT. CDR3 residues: CASSPLDRGDTGELFF. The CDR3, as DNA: TGTGCCAGCAGCCCTCTTGACAGGGGGGACACCGGGGAGCTGTTTTTT.

CDR3 protein: CASSGQGLYGEQFF. The DNA of the CDR3 is TGTGCCAGCAGCGGACAGGGGCTTTACGGTGAGCAGTTCTTC. The genes are TRBV9 and TRBJ2-1; TRBD1 matches at 8 bases. The trim removed 3 bases at V and 9 bases at J, leaving 8 bases unmatched. The CDR3 covers 14 residues. Germline lookup yields CDR1 SGDLS and CDR2 YYNGEE.

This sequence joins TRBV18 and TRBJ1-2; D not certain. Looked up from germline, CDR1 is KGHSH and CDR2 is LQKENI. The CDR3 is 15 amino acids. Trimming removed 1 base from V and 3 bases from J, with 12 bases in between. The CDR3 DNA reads TGTGCCAGCTCACCACGAGGGAACGGTTACTATGGCTACACCTTC. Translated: CASSPRGNGYYGYTF.

The CDR3 bases are TGTGCCAGCAGCTTGCCCGGGAACACTGAAGCTTTCTTT. Its translation: CASSLPGNTEAFF. The genes are TRBV5-5 and TRBJ1-1; D gene unclear. The CDR3 has 13 amino acids. CDR1 and CDR2 (germline): SGHKS, YYEKEE (reference sequence). V was trimmed by 1 base and J by 1 base, leaving 5 bases between them. Looking up the rest from reference TRBV5-5 and TRBJ1-1 gives the full variable domain: DAGVTQSPTHLIKTRGQQVTLRCSPISGHKSVSWYQQVLGQGPQFIFQYYEKEERGRGNFPDRFSARQFPNYSSELNVNALLLGDSALYLCASSLPGNTEAFFGQGTRLTVV.

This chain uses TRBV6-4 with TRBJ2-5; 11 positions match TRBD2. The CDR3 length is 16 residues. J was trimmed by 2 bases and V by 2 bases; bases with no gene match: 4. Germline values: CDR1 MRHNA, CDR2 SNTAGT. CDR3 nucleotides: TGTGCCAGCAGTGACGTGGTAGCGGGGGGGCAAGAGACCCAGTACTTC. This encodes CASSDVVAGGQETQYF.

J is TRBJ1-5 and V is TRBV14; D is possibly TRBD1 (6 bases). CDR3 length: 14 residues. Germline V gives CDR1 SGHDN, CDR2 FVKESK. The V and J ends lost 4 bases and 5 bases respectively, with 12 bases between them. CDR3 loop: CASSPTGKDQPQHF. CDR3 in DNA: TGTGCCAGCAGCCCCACAGGGAAAGATCAGCCCCAGCATTTT.

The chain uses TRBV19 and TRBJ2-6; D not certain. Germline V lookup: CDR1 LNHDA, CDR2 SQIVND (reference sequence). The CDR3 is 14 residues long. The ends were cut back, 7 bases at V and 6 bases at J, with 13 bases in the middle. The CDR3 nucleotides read TGTGCCAGTACCCTGCGAAAAGAGGCCAACGTCCTGACTTTC. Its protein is CASTLRKEANVLTF.

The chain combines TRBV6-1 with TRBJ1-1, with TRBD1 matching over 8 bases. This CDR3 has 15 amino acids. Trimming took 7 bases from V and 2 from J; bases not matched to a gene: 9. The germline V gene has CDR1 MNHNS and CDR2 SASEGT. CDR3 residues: CASNDRGSLNTEAFF. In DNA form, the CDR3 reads TGTGCCAGCAACGACAGGGGTAGTCTAAACACTGAAGCTTTCTTT.

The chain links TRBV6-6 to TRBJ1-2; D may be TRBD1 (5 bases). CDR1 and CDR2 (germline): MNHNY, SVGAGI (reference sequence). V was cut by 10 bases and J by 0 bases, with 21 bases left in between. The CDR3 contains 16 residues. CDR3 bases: TGTGCCATCCCCTCGGCCGGGGGATGGGCTAACTATGGCTACACCTTC. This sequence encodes CAIPSAGGWANYGYTF.

CDR3 sequence: CASSPSGGETQYF. The CDR3 bases are TGCGCCAGCAGCCCAAGCGGGGGCGAGACCCAGTACTTC. The J gene is TRBJ2-5, the V gene TRBV5-1, with 8 bases fitting TRBD2. V shed 4 bases and J 5 bases; nucleotides not matched to a gene: 4. This CDR3 comprises 13 residues. CDR1 and CDR2 (germline): SGHRS, YFSETQ.

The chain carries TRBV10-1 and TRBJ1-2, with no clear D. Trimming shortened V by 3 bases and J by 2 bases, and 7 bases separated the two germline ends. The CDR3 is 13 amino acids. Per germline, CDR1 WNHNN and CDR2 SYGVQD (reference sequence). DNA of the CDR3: TGCGCCAGCAGTGAAAGAGGAAACTATGGCTACACCTTC. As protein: CASSERGNYGYTF.

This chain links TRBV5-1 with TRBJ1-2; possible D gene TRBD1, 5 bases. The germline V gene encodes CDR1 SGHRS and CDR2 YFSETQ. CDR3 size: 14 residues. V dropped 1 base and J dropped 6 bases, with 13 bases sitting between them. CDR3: CASSLTGTIDGYTF. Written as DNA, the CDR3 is TGCGCCAGCAGCTTGACAGGTACTATAGATGGCTACACCTTC.